This T cell receptor beta chain comes out of a study of cytomegalovirus exposure and HLA in healthy donors (dated by TCRdb to 2016 to 2017). Some background on the complete study: According to an earlier analysis of a few hundred of the donors, roughly 180 million T cells yielded over 100 million unique TCR beta sequences and approximately 280 Gb of sequence data. The study aimed to test whether signatures of past pathogen exposure could be identified by cataloging public T cell receptors. The number of typed donors differed by locus: 629-630 for A, B, C, DRB1 and DQB1; approximately 520 for DQA1; some 610 for DPA1; and some 430 for DPB1. The T cell repertoires of 670 or so subjects were profiled by immunosequencing and related to cytomegalovirus serostatus. All discovery cohort repertoires had been generated on a single sequencing platform. The later analysis used no new phenotypic data to find candidate immune exposures, relying instead on TCR beta sequences and their occurrence across donors. An early release that covered about 600 HLA-typed donors contained approximately 300 gigabases of sequencing data and approximately 85 million unique TCR sequences. The study combined high-throughput TCR immunosequencing, statistical association of individual TCRs with disease status, and machine learning to predict cytomegalovirus infection status. Alongside the repertoire data, information on donor age, sex, ethnicity and CMV serostatus was compiled. Among about 410 genotyped donors of the cohort, an average of around 250,000 unique TCR beta nucleotide sequences was sequenced per donor, of which 15% to 20% were non-productive. A separate validation cohort of some 130 different subjects was used in addition to the 666-subject first cohort. Among the roughly 400 genotyped donors, around 81% belonged to the genetic ancestry cluster associated with self-reported Caucasian donors. An earlier analysis of roughly 580 of the donors used high-throughput TCR beta sequencing to judge whether each TCR beta V gene segment behaved as functional or pseudogenic. A later genetic analysis took genome-wide SNP genotypes for about 60% of the roughly 670 donors and used that subset as a discovery cohort. A later analysis re-examined previously published TCR beta repertoires from 610 or so donors and added high-resolution HLA genotyping to investigate patterns of TCR occurrence. Four to six DR-DQ haplotypes were handled as single units for association and clustering, since linkage in the cohort was strong. Both class I and class II loci were covered by HLA typing, at four-digit resolution. The paper's findings and limits, for the study overall: The authors suggested that the approach could potentially be generalized to other disease states and immunological phenotypes. Presence/absence analyses assumed roughly uniform sequencing depth across donors, an assumption that may not hold. The 87-base-pair reads could not distinguish some IMGT-functional V segments, including TRBV6-2 and TRBV6-3, so those segments were excluded. Correlated functional status among segregating V segments might be attributable to linkage disequilibrium, but an unknown experimental factor could not be ruled out. A few of the identified cytomegalovirus-associated TCR beta chains were confirmed in vitro to be specific for cytomegalovirus antigens. The study listed 150 to 200 TCR beta chains as associated with cytomegalovirus. In an earlier analysis of 587 of the donors, most TCR beta V segments appeared in productive rearrangements about 90% or about 30% of the time, broadly matching IMGT annotations. A later analysis found that HLA-associated TCR beta chains were more clonally expanded and had lower generation probabilities than equally common non-associated chains. In a later genetic analysis, fewer N-insertions in productive TCRs were reported among donors in an Asian-associated ancestry cluster than the roughly 700-donor mean. Most CMV-associated TCR beta chains appeared to be HLA-restricted in a later analysis, and the HLA associations seemed to be driven largely by CMV exposure. When HLA alleles, especially DR and DQ, strongly co-occurred, TCR associations were difficult to assign to individual alleles. A further reported finding was that TCR beta sequences accurately predicted the HLA-A and HLA-B alleles for most subjects in the first cohort. Seventeen rarely observed V segments, including chromosome 9 orphons, were excluded from the earlier analysis of approximately 600 of the donors because counts were too low. A later genetic analysis associated a missense DCLRE1C variant with V-gene and J-gene trimming of TCR beta chains, and an independent cohort replicated the association. CMV serostatus was the only immune exposure information available for the cohort. While some public TCRs were present in many individuals, most TCR sequences turned up only very rarely across donors. Because some donors lacked HLA typing at each locus, the association tests relied only on the typed subset. The classifier was reported to diagnose cytomegalovirus status with high specificity and sensitivity in both the original and validation cohorts. A later analysis found that TCR association rates varied across HLA loci, with DRB1 alleles showing the most associated TCRs and HLA-C alleles the fewest. In this cohort, only TCR beta chains were sequenced, and detectable features were limited by the absence of alpha or paired-chain data. According to a later analysis, parvovirus B19, influenza, CMV and Epstein-Barr virus appeared linked to several top co-occurrence clusters. At a false discovery rate of 0.05, a later analysis linked roughly 17,000 TCR beta sequences to specific HLA alleles. A group of highly shared sequence variants was considered likely to be a technical artifact of the sequencing pipeline.

From the cysteine up to the phenylalanine, the CDR3 has a length of 14 residues. Kept here is only the CDR3 DNA, which spans 42 bases and is read in frame from base 1. V and J are truncated by 3 bases and 3 bases respectively, leaving an intervening sequence of 12 bases. For CDR1 and CDR2, the germline V gene (reference sequence) lists MNHEY and SMNVEV. A word on this clone: Its recognized antigen is unknown. There are no base qualities to consult, and no much larger clone falls within one base.

The library was prepared using the immunoSEQ multiplex PCR assay. The multiplex PCR relied on a mix of 60 forward primers for TCR Vbeta segments and 13 reverse primers for TCR Jbeta segments. The CDR3 region of rearranged TCR beta genes was amplified from genomic DNA by a multiplex PCR assay. On the Illumina HiSeq System, the amplified TCR beta libraries were sequenced as 87-base-pair reads. Concerning the study's data processing: A later analysis tallied 75 million to 85 million unique TCR beta chains across the 666 repertoires, and some 10 million of those chains were shared by two or more donors. Raw reads were error-corrected and collapsed into unique sequences by a nearest-neighbor algorithm in which closely related sequences were merged to remove PCR and sequencing errors. Alignment of CDR3 sequences to IMGT reference sequences was used to assign V, D and J gene segments. For a sequence to be retained, a match of at least six nucleotides to both a V gene segment and a J gene segment was required. A rearrangement counted as productive if the CDR3 had no stop codons and remained in frame with V and J, and every other rearrangement counted as non-productive. Following IMGT convention, CDR3 was defined as the stretch from the second conserved V-encoded cysteine up to the conserved J-encoded phenylalanine. Sequences without an unambiguous match to a single V gene segment were excluded from the earlier analysis of about 600 of the donors. An earlier analysis of several hundred of the donors called V segments functional above 56.7% productive rearrangements and segregating when the between-donor standard deviation exceeded 5%. A statistical classification framework was built to diagnose cytomegalovirus status from the catalog of TCR beta chain sequences. V and J gene assignment, in a later analysis, came from comparing TCR nucleotide sequences with IMGT/GENE-DB human TR gene sequences. In a later analysis, CDR3 sequences and most-parsimonious VDJ recombination scenarios were assigned using the TCRdist pipeline. In a later analysis, every TCR beta chain was defined by the combination of its CDR3 amino acid sequence and its V-gene family, and reads without a unique V-gene family were dropped. To address suspected cross-contamination and a sequencing artifact, a later analysis removed over 500 highly shared, low-generation-probability nucleotide sequences. For each public chain, a later analysis derived a clonal expansion index from normalized ranks of inferred template counts within each repertoire. In a later analysis, generation probabilities were computed using a VDJ recombination model fitted to out-of-frame rearrangements, and the results were checked against IGoR. In a later analysis, hypergeometric tests were used to score TCR-TCR, TCR-HLA and TCR-CMV co-occurrence, with a repertoire-size bias correction applied to TCR pairs. A later analysis estimated false discovery rates by permuting HLA or CMV assignments 20 times. In a later analysis, co-occurring TCRs were grouped using DBSCAN, and TCRdist sequence similarity was added for clustering within HLA-allele-positive subsets. Repertoires with fewer than 30,000 or more than 120,000 public chains were left out of co-occurrence clustering, as were a handful of repertoires with anomalous nucleotide sharing. TCRdb obtained this table from immuneACCESS and retained in-frame rearrangements with V and J assigned. These tables miss some clones; where compared with another copy, unresolved V genes account for less than half of the shortfall, and the remainder is unexplained. That table is the source of V, J and clone size, and D and trimming were worked out from the DNA. For this sample the table gives about 67,000 clones, of which approximately 90% were detected only once. Together, the top ten hold roughly 12% of the sample.

The cohort comprised hundreds of healthy bone marrow donors. Cohort members were all nominally healthy when sampled, although unrecorded immune exposures were likely present. The donor was CMV seropositive and belonged to the group of 250 to 300 seropositive cohort members. A peripheral blood sample was provided by each donor, and peripheral blood mononuclear cells were used for TCR beta sequencing. Genomic DNA was extracted from the blood cell samples with the Qiagen DNeasy Blood Extraction Kit. Sample: PBMCs. The chain joins TRBV27 to TRBJ2-7, with the D gene uncertain. This TCR came from a woman in her 30s in good health and CMV-seropositive. CDR3 protein: CASSLGRVNYEQYF. The nucleotide sequence reads as follows: TGTGCCAGCAGTTTGGGTCGGGTGAACTACGAGCAGTACTTC.